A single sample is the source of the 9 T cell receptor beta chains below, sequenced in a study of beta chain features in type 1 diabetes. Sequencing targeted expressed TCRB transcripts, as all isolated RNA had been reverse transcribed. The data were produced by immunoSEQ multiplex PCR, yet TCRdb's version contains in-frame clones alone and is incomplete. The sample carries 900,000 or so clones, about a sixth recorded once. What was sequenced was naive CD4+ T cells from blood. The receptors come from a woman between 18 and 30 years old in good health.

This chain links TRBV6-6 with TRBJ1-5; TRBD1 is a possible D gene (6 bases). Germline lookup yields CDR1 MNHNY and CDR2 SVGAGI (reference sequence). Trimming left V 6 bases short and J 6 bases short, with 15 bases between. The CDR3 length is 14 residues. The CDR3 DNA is TGTGCCAGCAGCACTACAGGGTCAAGTCAGCCCCAGCATTTT. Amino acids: CASSTTGSSQPQHF.

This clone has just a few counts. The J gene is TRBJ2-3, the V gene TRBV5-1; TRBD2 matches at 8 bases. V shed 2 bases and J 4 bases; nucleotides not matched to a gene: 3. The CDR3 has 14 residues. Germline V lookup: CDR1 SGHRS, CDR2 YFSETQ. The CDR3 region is CASSFSGTSDTQYF. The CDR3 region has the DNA TGCGCCAGCAGCTTTAGCGGGACCTCAGATACGCAGTATTTT. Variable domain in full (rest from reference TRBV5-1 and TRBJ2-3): KAGVTQTPRYLIKTRGQQVTLSCSPISGHRSVSWYQQTPGQGLQFLFEYFSETQRNKGNFPGRFSGRQFSNSRSEMNVSTLELGDSALYLCASSFSGTSDTQYFGPGTRLTVL.

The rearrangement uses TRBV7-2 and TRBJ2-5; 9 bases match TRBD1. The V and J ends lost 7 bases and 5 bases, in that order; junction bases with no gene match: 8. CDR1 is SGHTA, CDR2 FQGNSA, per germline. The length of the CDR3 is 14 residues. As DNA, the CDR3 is TGTGCCAGCAAACTGGACAGGGGTGGTGAGACCCAGTACTTC. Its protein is CASKLDRGGETQYF.

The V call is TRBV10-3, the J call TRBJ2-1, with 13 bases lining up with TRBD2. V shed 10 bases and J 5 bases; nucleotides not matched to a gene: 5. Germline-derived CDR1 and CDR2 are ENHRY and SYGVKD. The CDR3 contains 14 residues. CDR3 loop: CATKGLAGNNEQFF. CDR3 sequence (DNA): TGTGCCACCAAGGGACTAGCGGGAAACAATGAGCAGTTCTTC.

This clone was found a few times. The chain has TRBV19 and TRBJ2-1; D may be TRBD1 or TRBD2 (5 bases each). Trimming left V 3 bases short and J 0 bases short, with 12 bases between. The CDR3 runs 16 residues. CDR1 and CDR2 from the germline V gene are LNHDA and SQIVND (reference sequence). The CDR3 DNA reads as TGTGCCAGTAGTATTCAGGGACGGGGCTCCTACAATGAGCAGTTCTTC. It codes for CASSIQGRGSYNEQFF.

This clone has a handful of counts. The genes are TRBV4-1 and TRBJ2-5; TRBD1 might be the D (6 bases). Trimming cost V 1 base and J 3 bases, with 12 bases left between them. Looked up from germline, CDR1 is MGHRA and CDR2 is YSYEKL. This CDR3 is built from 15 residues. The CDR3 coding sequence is TGCGCCAGCAGCCAAGGAAAAAACAGGGAAGAGACCCAGTACTTC. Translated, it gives CASSQGKNREETQYF.

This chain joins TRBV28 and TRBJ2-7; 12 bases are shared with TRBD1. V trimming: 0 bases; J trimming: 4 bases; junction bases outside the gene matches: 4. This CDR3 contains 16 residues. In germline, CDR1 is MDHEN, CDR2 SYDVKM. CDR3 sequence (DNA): TGTGCCAGCAGTTTATGGCAGGGACAGGGGGCGTACGAGCAGTACTTC. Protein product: CASSLWQGQGAYEQYF.

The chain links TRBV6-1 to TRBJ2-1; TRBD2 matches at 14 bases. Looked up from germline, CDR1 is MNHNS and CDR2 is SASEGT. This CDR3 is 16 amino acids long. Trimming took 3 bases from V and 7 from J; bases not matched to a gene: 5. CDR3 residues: CASSDTGTSGRNEQFF. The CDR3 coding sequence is TGTGCCAGCAGTGACACCGGGACTAGCGGGAGAAATGAGCAGTTCTTC.

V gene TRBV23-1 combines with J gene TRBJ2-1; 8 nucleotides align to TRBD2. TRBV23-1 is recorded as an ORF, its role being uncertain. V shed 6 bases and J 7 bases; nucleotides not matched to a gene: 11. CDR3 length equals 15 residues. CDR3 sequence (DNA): TGCGCCAGCAGGGCCGGGCGGGAGGTTAATAATGAGCAGTTCTTC. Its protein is CASRAGREVNNEQFF.